The present T cell receptor (beta chain) was sequenced within a study of vaccination and CD4 T cells after COVID-19. Treatment described: approximately 9-day PBMC culture with coronavirus spike peptide pools or control peptides (ViraFEST assay). About this clonotype: Antigen specificity is unknown.

Per the germline V gene, CDR1 is DFQATT and CDR2 is SNEGSKA (reference sequence). J lost 2 bases, V lost 6 bases, and 14 bases had no gene match. This CDR3 has 16 amino acids. Sequencing of cultured CD4+ T cell DNA used the Oncomine TCR Beta short-read assay. TCRdb recomputed calls from the PCR reads with MiXCR, one row per CDR3 protein. The repertoire holds roughly 17,000 distinct CDR3 sequences, 50% to 75% seen once, with approximately 10% in the top ten. The rearrangement joins TRBV20-1 to TRBJ2-5; 8 nucleotides line up with TRBD1. The sequenced sample consisted of CD4+ T cells from blood, cultured in vitro. The TCR was taken from a human donor who had recovered from COVID-19. The CDR3 is CSAQFRDRYLQETQYF. DNA of the CDR3: TGCAGTGCCCAATTCCGGGACAGGTATCTTCAAGAGACCCAGTACTTC.